One sample yielded the 4 T cell receptor beta chains listed below, sequenced in a study of blood T cell repertoires in COVID-19. Libraries were prepared by immunoSEQ multiplex PCR; TCRdb keeps only in-frame clonotypes and omits some of them. In the table there are roughly 100,000 clones, 87% of which are singletons. The specimen was peripheral blood. The receptors shown here come from a man aged 45 to 65 with acute or convalescent COVID-19.

The chain couples TRBV5-1 to TRBJ2-1; a weak D match, TRBD1 (5 bases). V gave up 2 bases and J gave up 3 bases, with 9 bases separating them. In germline, CDR1 is SGHRS, CDR2 YFSETQ. The CDR3 is 14 residues long. The DNA of the CDR3 is TGCGCCAGCAGCTTAGCAGGGTTCTACAATGAGCAGTTCTTC. Translation gives CASSLAGFYNEQFF.

In DNA form, the CDR3 reads TGTGCCAGCGAATTAGGAGGGAGGGCCGGTGGTGAGCAGTTCTTC. Translation gives CASELGGRAGGEQFF. The gene calls are TRBV3-1 (or the pseudogene TRBV3-2) and TRBJ2-1, with 7 bases that match TRBD2. The length of the CDR3 is 15 residues. The V gene's germline CDR1 is LGHDT and CDR2 YNNKEL (reference sequence). V gave up 8 bases and J gave up 9 bases; unmatched junction bases: 16.

This clone has only one observation. The CDR3 sequence: CASTIRSEGGIQYF. The CDR3 nucleotides are TGTGCCAGCACCATCCGGTCGGAGGGAGGGATTCAGTACTTC. V gene TRBV2 combines with J gene TRBJ2-4; 7 bases fit TRBD2. CDR1 is SNHLY and CDR2 is FYNNEI in the germline V gene. This CDR3 is built from 14 residues. The J segment lost 10 bases and the V segment lost 7 bases, leaving 13 bases of the junction unmatched.

The V gene is TRBV5-1, the J gene TRBJ2-2; 10 bases are shared with TRBD1. The germline gives CDR1 SGHRS, CDR2 YFSETQ. The length of the CDR3 is 20 residues. Trimming took 0 bases from V and 1 from J; bases not matched to a gene: 12. CDR3 sequence: CASSLAGGTGDERNTGELFF. The CDR3 DNA is TGCGCCAGCAGCTTGGCTGGCGGGACAGGGGATGAGAGGAACACCGGGGAGCTGTTTTTT.